A selection of T cell receptor beta chains follows, all from one sample in a study of T-cell memory formation after mild COVID-19. TCRdb analysed the 5' RACE reads with MiXCR anew, one entry per CDR3 protein. Found here are hundreds of thousands of distinct CDR3 sequences, roughly 24% of them singletons; the top ten hold around 8.7%. Specimen: PBMCs or a T cell subset sorted from them (not recorded which). The source is an adult woman who had mild COVID-19 (a few samples of this study predate the infection). Cell type and time point are not known. Both conserved end residues are part of each CDR3. A D gene is named only where the DNA matches it firmly. Expanded clones are given a class, and other clones once, few, many or no size at all.

clone size: few; J gene: TRBJ2-3; D gene: TRBD1; V gene: TRBV27; CDR3 DNA: TGTGCCAGCAGTTTAGAGGGGGCGTATACGCAGTATTTT; CDR3 protein: CASSLEGAYTQYF
clone size: NA; J gene: TRBJ1-4; D gene: NA; V gene: TRBV14; CDR3 DNA: TGTGCCAGCAGCCGTAGAGGCGGTGTCACTAATGAAAAACTGTTTTTT; CDR3 protein: CASSRRGGVTNEKLFF
clone size: many; J gene: TRBJ2-7; D gene: TRBD1; V gene: TRBV4-3; CDR3 DNA: TGCGCCAGCAGCCAAGATTGGGGGACAGGGTCCAACGAGCAGTACTTC; CDR3 protein: CASSQDWGTGSNEQYF
clone size: NA; J gene: TRBJ2-5; D gene: TRBD2; V gene: TRBV20-1; CDR3 DNA: TGCAGTGCTAGTACCGGGACTAGCGGGGGTAAAGAGACCCAGTACTTC; CDR3 protein: CSASTGTSGGKETQYF
clone size: NA; J gene: TRBJ1-2; D gene: NA; V gene: TRBV7-9; CDR3 DNA: TGTGCCAGCAGCGCCGGGACCGATGGCTACACCTTC; CDR3 protein: CASSAGTDGYTF
clone size: NA; J gene: TRBJ1-2; D gene: NA; V gene: TRBV20-1; CDR3 DNA: TGCAGTGCTAGAGATGGATTCGACTACACCTTC; CDR3 protein: CSARDGFDYTF
clone size: NA; J gene: TRBJ2-3; D gene: TRBD1; V gene: TRBV11-2; CDR3 DNA: TGTGCCAGCAGCCCGGACAGGGGATGGCAGTATTTT; CDR3 protein: CASSPDRGWQYF
clone size: few; J gene: TRBJ2-1; D gene: NA; V gene: TRBV7-9; CDR3 DNA: TGTGCCAGCAGCGGGAGTCCCGCGGATGAGCAGTTCTTC; CDR3 protein: CASSGSPADEQFF
clone size: NA; J gene: TRBJ2-7; D gene: NA; V gene: TRBV7-8; CDR3 DNA: TGTGCCAGCAATCTCGCGGGGGCGGGGGAGCAGTACTTC; CDR3 protein: CASNLAGAGEQYF
clone size: many; J gene: TRBJ2-2; D gene: NA; V gene: TRBV5-8; CDR3 DNA: TGTGCCAGCAGCTTGGACTCGAACCCCACCGGGGAGCTGTTTTTT; CDR3 protein: CASSLDSNPTGELFF
clone size: few; J gene: TRBJ1-6; D gene: NA; V gene: TRBV7-8; CDR3 DNA: TGTGCCAGCAGCTTAGTCCGTGAGACTTCACCCCTCCACTTT; CDR3 protein: CASSLVRETSPLHF
clone size: NA; J gene: TRBJ2-4; D gene: TRBD2; V gene: TRBV12-3/TRBV12-4; CDR3 DNA: TGTGCCAGCAGTTATTTCGGCGGGGGGGCAGCCAAAAACATTCAGTACTTC; CDR3 protein: CASSYFGGGAAKNIQYF
clone size: NA; J gene: TRBJ1-2; D gene: TRBD1; V gene: TRBV2; CDR3 DNA: TGTGCCAGCAGTGGGGACAGAGACTATGGCTACACCTTC; CDR3 protein: CASSGDRDYGYTF
clone size: few; J gene: TRBJ2-3; D gene: NA; V gene: TRBV12-3/TRBV12-4; CDR3 DNA: TGTGCCAGCAGTGGCCGTATTGACATCCAGGGAGATACGCAGTATTTT; CDR3 protein: CASSGRIDIQGDTQYF
clone size: few; J gene: TRBJ2-7; D gene: TRBD2; V gene: TRBV4-2; CDR3 DNA: TGTGCCAGCAGCCCCACGGGGACTAGCGGGGGGAGGCAGTACGAGCAGTACTTC; CDR3 protein: CASSPTGTSGGRQYEQYF
clone size: NA; J gene: TRBJ2-5; D gene: NA; V gene: TRBV7-9; CDR3 DNA: TGTGCCAGCAGCCCACCTGAGTTCCTGTTACAAGAGACCCAGTACTTC; CDR3 protein: CASSPPEFLLQETQYF
clone size: few; J gene: TRBJ2-2; D gene: NA; V gene: TRBV11-3; CDR3 DNA: TGTGCCAGCAGCTTAGGGGGATGGACAGATAACACCGGGGAGCTGTTTTTT; CDR3 protein: CASSLGGWTDNTGELFF
clone size: few; J gene: TRBJ2-1; D gene: NA; V gene: TRBV21-1; CDR3 DNA: TGTGCCAGCAGCAAAGCGCGGGGCCTGGAGGGGGCGAATTTCTACAATGAGCAGTTCTTC; CDR3 protein: CASSKARGLEGANFYNEQFF
clone size: few; J gene: TRBJ2-5; D gene: NA; V gene: TRBV5-6; CDR3 DNA: TGTGCCAGCAGCTTGGGCCAGGGGAAGGCGACCCAGTACTTC; CDR3 protein: CASSLGQGKATQYF
clone size: few; J gene: TRBJ2-5; D gene: NA; V gene: TRBV7-2; CDR3 DNA: TGTGCCAGCAGCTTTATCGGAGGGGCCGACACGATACTCAAACAAGAGACCCAGTACTTC; CDR3 protein: CASSFIGGADTILKQETQYF
clone size: few; J gene: TRBJ1-1; D gene: NA; V gene: TRBV20-1; CDR3 DNA: TGCAGTGCTCCCCGGGGAGGGAGGGGAACTGAAGCTTTCTTT; CDR3 protein: CSAPRGGRGTEAFF
clone size: few; J gene: TRBJ2-7; D gene: TRBD1; V gene: TRBV2; CDR3 DNA: TGTGCCAGCAGTGAAGCCGGACAGGGTCAGGACGAGCAGTACTTC; CDR3 protein: CASSEAGQGQDEQYF
clone size: NA; J gene: TRBJ2-5; D gene: TRBD2; V gene: TRBV5-1; CDR3 DNA: TGCGCCAGCAGTGGAGCGGGAGTGGGGGAGACCCAGTACTTC; CDR3 protein: CASSGAGVGETQYF
clone size: few; J gene: TRBJ2-5; D gene: NA; V gene: TRBV2; CDR3 DNA: TGTGCCAGCAGTGGGGTCGGCAGAGTCGACGAAGAGACCCAGTACTTC; CDR3 protein: CASSGVGRVDEETQYF
clone size: NA; J gene: TRBJ2-1; D gene: TRBD2; V gene: TRBV12-3/TRBV12-4; CDR3 DNA: TGTGCCAGCATTCCGGGAGGGTGGAACTCCTACAATGAGCAGTTCTTC; CDR3 protein: CASIPGGWNSYNEQFF